Below, 22 T cell receptor beta chains from the same sample are listed, as sequenced in a study of vaccination and CD4 T cells after COVID-19. The antigens for these receptors are not known. Scientists ran DNA taken from cultured CD4+ T cells through the Oncomine TCR Beta short-read assay for sequencing. TCRdb reanalysed the PCR reads using MiXCR and keeps one entry per CDR3 protein. The sample has about 13,000 distinct CDR3 sequences, around 30% seen once. Indicated treatment: roughly nine-day PBMC culture with coronavirus spike peptide pools or control peptides (ViraFEST assay). The specimen was CD4+ T cells from blood, cultured in vitro, collected before SARS-CoV-2 vaccination. The receptors shown here come from a human donor who received a COVID-19 vaccine.

This clonotype was detected once. The rearrangement uses TRBV6-2 or TRBV6-3 and TRBJ2-7; TRBD1 agrees at 7 bases. This CDR3 is 12 amino acids long. Germline CDR1 reads MNHEY; CDR2 reads SVGEGT. V shed 4 bases and J 12 bases; nucleotides not matched to a gene: 9. The CDR3 region has the DNA TGTGCCAGCAGTTTGACAGGGCTTGGGCCGTACTTC. Encoded protein: CASSLTGLGPYF.

The chain carries TRBV6-5 and TRBJ2-2; TRBD2 is a possible D gene (6 bases). CDR1 is MNHEY, CDR2 SVGAGI, per germline. V lost 1 base and J 5 bases, leaving 8 bases between the germline ends. This CDR3 is 14 amino acids long. The CDR3 region is CASSYFGGTGELFF. DNA of the CDR3: TGTGCCAGCAGTTACTTCGGAGGGACCGGGGAGCTGTTTTTT.

This clonotype turned up a few times. The chain carries TRBV20-1 and TRBJ1-1, with D hard to call. CDR3 length equals 11 residues. Germline loops: CDR1 DFQATT, CDR2 SNEGSKA (reference sequence). V lost 5 bases to trimming and J lost 0 bases, with 4 bases between them. CDR3 in DNA: TGCAGTGCTTCCCTGAACACTGAAGCTTTCTTT. It is translated as CSASLNTEAFF.

The V and J genes are TRBV19 and TRBJ2-2; D gene ambiguous. The CDR3 is 14 amino acids. Germline assignment: CDR1 LNHDA and CDR2 SQIVND (reference sequence). V lost 7 bases and J lost 1, with 10 bases in between. The DNA for the CDR3 is TGTGCCAGTAAAGTCCAGCGGAACACCGGGGAGCTGTTTTTT. It codes for CASKVQRNTGELFF.

The V call is TRBV7-9, the J call TRBJ2-1, with no clear D. CDR1 is SEHNR and CDR2 is FQNEAQ in the germline V gene (reference sequence). The V end lost 2 bases, the J end lost 10 bases, and 6 bases lay between the germline ends. This CDR3 is built from 11 residues. The CDR3 loop reads CASSLSGEQFF. The CDR3 DNA sequence: TGTGCCAGCAGCTTAAGTGGAGAGCAGTTCTTC.

This clonotype was counted a few times. This chain links TRBV11-3 with TRBJ2-3, with 10 bases aligning to TRBD2. Germline V gene lookup returns CDR1 SGHNT and CDR2 YENEEA. CDR3 length: 16 residues. V gave up 5 bases and J gave up 4 bases; unmatched junction bases: 9. This chain's CDR3 is CASSPRSSGGADTQYF. The CDR3 nucleotides read TGTGCCAGCAGCCCTCGGTCAAGCGGGGGGGCAGATACGCAGTATTTT.

This clonotype was seen more than once but under ten times. The CDR3 is CASSPAGTGTNTEAFF. The DNA of the CDR3 is TGTGCCAGCAGTCCCGCCGGGACAGGGACAAACACTGAAGCTTTCTTT. The rearrangement uses TRBV6-1 and TRBJ1-1; 9 nucleotides match TRBD1. J was trimmed by 2 bases and V by 5 bases; bases with no gene match: 9. The CDR3 runs 16 residues. Germline loops: CDR1 MNHNS, CDR2 SASEGT.

This clonotype has a handful of counts. This rearrangement joins TRBV6-1 to TRBJ1-1; no reliable D call. This CDR3 region has 13 residues. The V gene's germline CDR1 is MNHNS and CDR2 SASEGT. Trimming removed 5 bases from V and 1 base from J, with 8 bases in between. The CDR3 DNA sequence: TGTGCCAGCAGTCGTGGCAGGAACACTGAAGCTTTCTTT. Protein product: CASSRGRNTEAFF.

This clonotype was counted only a few times. The chain combines TRBV7-9 with TRBJ1-5; D might be TRBD1 (6 bases). Germline V gene lookup returns CDR1 SEHNR and CDR2 FQNEAQ (reference sequence). The length of the CDR3 is 16 residues. V lost 4 bases, J lost 1 base, and 14 bases lay in between. The CDR3 DNA follows: TGTGCCAGCAGCTCAAGTGCGGGACAAAGCAATCAGCCCCAGCATTTT. It translates to CASSSSAGQSNQPQHF.

There are a few counts of this clonotype. The chain uses TRBV25-1 and TRBJ1-4; a possible D gene is TRBD1 (5 bases). From germline, CDR1 is MGHDK and CDR2 SYGVNS. The CDR3 is 15 amino acids. V gave up 1 base and J gave up 8 bases, with 14 bases separating them. CDR3 sequence reads: CASSESSGWREKLFF. The CDR3 bases are TGTGCCAGCAGTGAATCATCAGGGTGGAGGGAAAAACTGTTTTTT.

In its sample, this clonotype is medium-sized (0.01 to 0.1%). J is TRBJ2-7 and V is TRBV12-3 or TRBV12-4, with TRBD2 matching over 12 bases. This CDR3 comprises 15 residues. V lost 2 bases, J lost 7 bases, and 6 bases stayed unmatched. This CDR3 reads CASSLIASGGVEQYF. The CDR3, as DNA: TGTGCCAGCAGTTTAATTGCTAGCGGGGGGGTTGAGCAGTACTTC.

The chain recombines TRBV10-3 with TRBJ2-7, with 7 bases lining up with TRBD1. Looked up from germline, CDR1 is ENHRY and CDR2 is SYGVKD. The CDR3 consists of 14 residues. The V gene end was trimmed by 4 bases and the J gene end by 1 base; junction bases not matched to a gene: 4. DNA of the CDR3: TGTGCCATCAGTGGACGGGACAGTTCCTACGAGCAGTACTTC. Protein product: CAISGRDSSYEQYF.

This clonotype has only a few counts. J is TRBJ2-3 and V is TRBV6-1; possibly TRBD2 for D (5 bases). CDR1 MNHNS and CDR2 SASEGT come from the germline V gene. This CDR3 is built from 15 residues. Trimming cost V 6 bases and J 3 bases, with 16 bases left between them. The CDR3 nucleotides are TGTGCCAGCAGGCCCCGGGATTTCCTGACAGATACGCAGTATTTT. Protein: CASRPRDFLTDTQYF.

V is TRBV6-1 and J is TRBJ2-3; TRBD2 agrees at 7 bases. Germline loops: CDR1 MNHNS, CDR2 SASEGT. V dropped 3 bases and J dropped 2; count of bases not matched to a gene: 5. The CDR3 has 15 residues. The CDR3: CASSDFLADTDTQYF. The CDR3 DNA follows: TGTGCCAGCAGTGATTTTCTAGCGGACACAGATACGCAGTATTTT.

The chain links TRBV10-1 to TRBJ2-3; TRBD2 is a possible D gene (6 bases). CDR1 is WNHNN, CDR2 SYGVQD, per germline (reference sequence). V was clipped by 3 bases and J by 2 bases, with 15 bases between them. This CDR3 spans 16 amino acids. Here the CDR3 reads CASSDWASDTTDTQYF. The CDR3 DNA reads as TGCGCCAGCAGTGATTGGGCTAGCGACACCACAGATACGCAGTATTTT.

A few counts support this clonotype. The chain carries TRBV2 and TRBJ1-3; weak D call: TRBD1 (5 bases). Germline V lookup: CDR1 SNHLY, CDR2 FYNNEI. V was clipped by 0 bases and J by 10 bases, with 10 bases between them. The CDR3 length is 13 residues. CDR3 sequence reads: CASSEAGGLTIYF. The CDR3, as DNA: TGTGCCAGCAGTGAAGCTGGGGGACTTACCATATATTTT.

This clonotype is judged medium-sized. V gene TRBV7-3 combines with J gene TRBJ2-5; D is possibly TRBD2 (5 bases). Germline V gene sequence: CDR1 SGHTA, CDR2 FQGTGA. This CDR3 comprises 15 residues. V was cut by 1 base and J by 1 base, with 10 bases left in between. CDR3 protein: CASSLMAGVQETQYF. The DNA of the CDR3 is TGTGCCAGCAGCTTAATGGCGGGCGTCCAAGAGACCCAGTACTTC.

The CDR3 region is CASTTGTGGRYPEAFF. The DNA of the CDR3 is TGTGCCAGCACCACCGGGACAGGGGGACGCTATCCTGAAGCTTTCTTT. This chain joins TRBV6-2 or TRBV6-3 and TRBJ1-1; 11 nucleotides align to TRBD1. There are 16 residues in the CDR3. Trimming cost V 7 bases and J 6 bases; bases outside gene matches: 13. CDR1 MNHEY and CDR2 SVGEGT come from the germline V gene.

The chain carries TRBV10-3 and TRBJ2-2; D may be TRBD1 (5 bases). The CDR3 totals 14 residues. The germline V and J ends were trimmed by 8 bases and 1 base, with 11 bases remaining between them. Germline V gene data show CDR1 as ENHRY and CDR2 as SYGVKD. In nucleotides, the CDR3 is TGTGCCATCGGGGCCCAGGGGAACACCGGGGAGCTGTTTTTT. Translation gives CAIGAQGNTGELFF.

The rearrangement links TRBV30 to TRBJ2-5; 11 bases match TRBD1. J lost 1 base, V lost 7 bases, and 2 bases had no gene match. In germline, CDR1 is GTSNPN, CDR2 SVGIG (reference sequence). The CDR3 covers 13 residues. CDR3 protein: CALDRGLQETQYF. CDR3 nucleotides: TGTGCCTTGGACAGGGGGCTCCAAGAGACCCAGTACTTC.

This clonotype was seen a handful of times. The CDR3 DNA reads TGTGCCAGCAGTTACAAGGGCTCTGGAAACACCATATATTTT. It specifies CASSYKGSGNTIYF. This sequence joins TRBV6-5 and TRBJ1-3; D is ambiguous. The CDR3 covers 14 residues. With 2 bases removed from V and 0 bases from J, the gap between germline ends came to 5 bases. CDR1 is MNHEY and CDR2 is SVGAGI in the germline V gene.

The V call is TRBV5-4, the J call TRBJ2-1; the match to TRBD2 covers 8 bases. CDR1 is SGHNT and CDR2 is YYREEE in the germline V gene (reference sequence). The V and J ends lost 2 bases and 10 bases, in that order; junction bases with no gene match: 11. This CDR3 is built from 15 residues. CDR3 residues: CASSFRGGLVREQFF. The CDR3 DNA sequence: TGTGCCAGCAGCTTCCGGGGGGGCCTTGTAAGGGAGCAGTTCTTC.